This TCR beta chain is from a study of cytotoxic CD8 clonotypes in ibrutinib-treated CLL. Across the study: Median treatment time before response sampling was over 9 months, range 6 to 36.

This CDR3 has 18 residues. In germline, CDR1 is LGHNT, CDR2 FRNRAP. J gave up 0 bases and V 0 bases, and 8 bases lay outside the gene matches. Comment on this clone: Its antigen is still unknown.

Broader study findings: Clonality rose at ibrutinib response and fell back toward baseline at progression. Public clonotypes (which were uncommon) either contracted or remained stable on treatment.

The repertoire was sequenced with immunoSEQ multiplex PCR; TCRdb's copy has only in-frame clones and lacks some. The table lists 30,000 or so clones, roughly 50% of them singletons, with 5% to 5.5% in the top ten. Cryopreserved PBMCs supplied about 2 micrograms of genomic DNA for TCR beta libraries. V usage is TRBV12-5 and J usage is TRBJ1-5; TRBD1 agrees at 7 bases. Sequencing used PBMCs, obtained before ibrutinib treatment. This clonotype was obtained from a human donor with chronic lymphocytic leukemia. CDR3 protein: CASGLVPTGTVSNQPQHF. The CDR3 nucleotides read TGTGCTAGTGGTTTGGTACCCACCGGGACAGTTAGCAATCAGCCCCAGCATTTT. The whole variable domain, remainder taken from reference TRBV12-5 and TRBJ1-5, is DARVTQTPRHKVTEMGQEVTMRCQPILGHNTVFWYRQTMMQGLELLAYFRNRAPLDDSGMPKDRFSAEMPDATLATLKIQPSEPRDSAVYFCASGLVPTGTVSNQPQHFGDGTRLSIL.